One and the same sample provided the 17 T cell receptor beta chains below, sequenced in a study of CD8+CD57+ T cells in acquired aplastic anemia. Genomic DNA, serving as template, underwent TCR beta VDJ and CDR3 profiling. TCRdb re-analysed the reads in MiXCR, keeping a single row per CDR3 protein. Here the sample spans some 70,000 distinct CDR3 sequences, 54% being singletons. The sample was sorted CD4+, CD8+, or CD8+CD57+ T cells (not recorded which) from PBMCs. These receptors were collected from a human donor in good health, serving as a control.

V usage is TRBV7-9 and J usage is TRBJ1-2; D unclear. With 2 bases removed from V and 6 bases from J, the gap between germline ends came to 4 bases. This CDR3 is 11 amino acids long. CDR1 is SEHNR and CDR2 is FQNEAQ in the germline V gene (reference sequence). Here the CDR3 DNA reads TGTGCCAGCAGCTTAATGGATGGCTACACCTTC. Translating gives CASSLMDGYTF.

The V and J genes are TRBV29-1 and TRBJ2-2; tentative D call: TRBD2 (6 bases). Trimming removed 5 bases from V and 4 bases from J, with 11 bases in between. Per the germline V gene, CDR1 is SQVTM and CDR2 is ANQGSEA. This CDR3 has 13 amino acids. The CDR3 nucleotides read TGCAGCGTTTCCCTAGCGATCACCGGGGAGCTGTTTTTT. Amino acids: CSVSLAITGELFF.

V usage is TRBV15 and J usage is TRBJ1-4; weak D call: TRBD1 (6 bases). V was cut by 0 bases and J by 7 bases, with 12 bases left in between. The CDR3 has 15 amino acids. Germline assignment: CDR1 LNHNV and CDR2 YYDKDF (reference sequence). The CDR3 nucleotides are TGTGCCACCAGCAGAGATCGGGGGGCCGGTGAAAAACTGTTTTTT. Translation: CATSRDRGAGEKLFF.

This clonotype has a count of ten or more. The chain recombines TRBV25-1 with TRBJ1-1; possible D gene TRBD1, 6 bases. Trimming pared 4 bases from V and 2 bases from J, leaving 11 bases between. CDR3 length: 14 amino acids. CDR1 is MGHDK and CDR2 is SYGVNS in the germline V gene. The CDR3 sequence is CASSVRGPNTEAFF. CDR3 nucleotides: TGTGCCAGCAGTGTCCGGGGGCCAAACACTGAAGCTTTCTTT.

The gene calls are TRBV5-1 and TRBJ2-1, with TRBD1 matching over 7 bases. Germline CDR1 and CDR2: SGHRS and YFSETQ. Trimming took 0 bases from V and 2 from J; bases not matched to a gene: 8. CDR3 size: 17 residues. As DNA, the CDR3 is TGCGCCAGCAGCTTGGATATGACAGGGCTTACCTACAATGAGCAGTTCTTC. Translation: CASSLDMTGLTYNEQFF.

In the case of this clonotype: Since a much larger clone is just one base distant, this may be a read error. The chain is built from TRBV4-1 and TRBJ2-1; no clear D gene. Germline V gene sequence: CDR1 MGHRA, CDR2 YSYEKL. The CDR3 runs 11 residues. The CDR3 DNA reads TGCGCCGGCAGCCACGGAGATGAGCAGTTCTTC. Its translation: CAGSHGDEQFF.

In this sample, this clonotype turned up many times. V and J are TRBV29-1 and TRBJ2-2, with D unclear. The CDR3 contains 14 residues. CDR1 is SQVTM, CDR2 ANQGSEA, per germline. With 3 bases removed from V and 2 bases from J, the gap between germline ends came to 10 bases. CDR3 loop: CSVEKGLNTGELFF. The CDR3 DNA follows: TGCAGCGTTGAGAAAGGGCTTAACACCGGGGAGCTGTTTTTT.

This chain uses TRBV19 with TRBJ2-5, with TRBD2 as a possible D gene (6 bases). Trimming pared 5 bases from V and 2 bases from J, leaving 12 bases between. Germline V gene sequence: CDR1 LNHDA, CDR2 SQIVND (reference sequence). This CDR3 has 14 residues. The CDR3, as DNA: TGTGCCAGTAGTCTGGACGGGACTCAAGAGACCCAGTACTTC. Residues: CASSLDGTQETQYF.

The chain links TRBV29-1 to TRBJ2-2, with D tentatively TRBD1 or TRBD2 (5 bases each). The CDR3 runs 12 residues. In germline, CDR1 is SQVTM, CDR2 ANQGSEA. Between the trimmed V and J ends, which lost 4 bases and 7 bases, there was a span of 10 bases. CDR3 coding DNA: TGCAGCGTTGGTGGGGCGGGCGGGGAGCTGTTTTTT. Protein product: CSVGGAGGELFF.

This clonotype was counted many times. The CDR3: CASSYSGMAETQYF. The CDR3, as DNA: TGTGCCAGCAGTTATAGCGGGATGGCGGAGACCCAGTACTTC. This rearrangement joins TRBV6-6 to TRBJ2-5, with 8 nucleotides matching TRBD2. The CDR3 extends over 14 amino acids. CDR1 is MNHNY, CDR2 SVGAGI, per germline (reference sequence). The V segment lost 3 bases and the J segment 5 bases; nucleotides outside the gene matches: 5.

This clonotype has at least ten counts. This rearrangement joins TRBV7-8 to TRBJ1-1, with 9 bases that match TRBD1. The CDR3 is made up of 16 amino acids. Germline CDR1 reads SGHVS; CDR2 reads FQNEAQ. Losses at the gene ends were 5 bases for V and 1 base for J; bases not matched to a gene: 8. CDR3 sequence (DNA): TGTGCCAGCAGCCAAAGCCGGGACAGGGCGAACACTGAAGCTTTCTTT. Amino acids: CASSQSRDRANTEAFF.

This clonotype was counted a few times. The J gene is TRBJ1-1, the V gene TRBV10-3; the D is unclear. The CDR3 runs 13 residues. V was cut by 5 bases and J by 0 bases, with 7 bases left in between. Germline CDR1 is ENHRY and CDR2 is SYGVKD. The chain's CDR3 is CAISSDLNTEAFF. Here the CDR3 DNA reads TGTGCCATCAGTTCCGACCTGAACACTGAAGCTTTCTTT.

This clonotype was seen ten or more times. The J gene is TRBJ2-2, the V gene TRBV27; unclear D gene. The CDR3 has 12 amino acids. V was shortened by 5 bases and J by 8 bases, with 9 bases between the two germline ends. Germline assignment: CDR1 MNHEY and CDR2 SMNVEV (reference sequence). In nucleotides, the CDR3 is TGTGCCAGCAGTGTTCTCAGGGGGGAGCTGTTTTTT. It translates to CASSVLRGELFF.

This clonotype was observed a few times. V usage is TRBV12-3 or TRBV12-4 and J usage is TRBJ1-1; 8 bases fit TRBD1. The junction had 6 bases not matched to a gene; V was cut back by 6 bases and J by 3 bases. This CDR3 spans 14 amino acids. In DNA, the CDR3 is TGTGCCAGCAGGCGCCAGGGGGCCGACACTGAAGCTTTCTTT. It encodes CASRRQGADTEAFF.

The chain is built from TRBV7-8 and TRBJ2-5; 7 positions agree with TRBD2. Per germline, CDR1 SGHVS and CDR2 FQNEAQ. J gave up 2 bases and V 5 bases, and 5 bases lay outside the gene matches. This CDR3 has 14 amino acids. The CDR3 reads CASSAGTTQETQYF. The CDR3 region has the DNA TGTGCCAGCAGCGCCGGGACTACACAAGAGACCCAGTACTTC.

Relative to its sample, this clonotype is medium-sized. V usage is TRBV10-2 and J usage is TRBJ1-1; possibly TRBD1 for D (5 bases). Germline loops: CDR1 WSHSY, CDR2 SAAADI. The CDR3 spans 13 residues. Trimming stripped 4 bases from V and 0 bases from J, with 6 bases between. CDR3 DNA sequence: TGCGCCAGCAGTGGCAGGGTGAACACTGAAGCTTTCTTT. Translating it yields CASSGRVNTEAFF.

This clonotype has at least ten counts. The chain carries TRBV20-1 and TRBJ1-5; 9 nucleotides agree with TRBD1. The germline gives CDR1 DFQATT, CDR2 SNEGSKA (reference sequence). The CDR3 runs 15 residues. V lost 6 bases, J lost 1 base, and 7 bases stayed unmatched. The CDR3 sequence: CSARTGVISNQPQHF. DNA of the CDR3: TGCAGTGCAAGGACAGGGGTTATCAGCAATCAGCCCCAGCATTTT.